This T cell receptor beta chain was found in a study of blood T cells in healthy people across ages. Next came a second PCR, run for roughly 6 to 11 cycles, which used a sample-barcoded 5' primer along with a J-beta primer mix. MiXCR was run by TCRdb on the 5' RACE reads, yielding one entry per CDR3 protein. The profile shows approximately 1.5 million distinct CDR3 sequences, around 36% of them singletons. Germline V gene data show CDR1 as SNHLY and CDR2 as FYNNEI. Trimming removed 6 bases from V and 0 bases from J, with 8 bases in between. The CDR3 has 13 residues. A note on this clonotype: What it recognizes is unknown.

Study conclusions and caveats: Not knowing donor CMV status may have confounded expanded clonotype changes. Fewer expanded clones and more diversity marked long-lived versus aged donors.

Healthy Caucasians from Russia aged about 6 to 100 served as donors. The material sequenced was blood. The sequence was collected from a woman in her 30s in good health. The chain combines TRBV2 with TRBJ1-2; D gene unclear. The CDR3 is CASRNNPNYGYTF. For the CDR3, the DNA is TGTGCCAGCAGAAACAACCCTAACTATGGCTACACCTTC.